Described below is a single TCR beta chain sequence and its context. Sequencing relied on a cDNA template that was reverse transcribed from extracted RNA. The protocol was immunoSEQ multiplex PCR, while the TCRdb copy is restricted to in-frame clones and leaves out a portion. The sample shows approximately 150,000 clones, approximately 50% of them seen only once. The record originates from a study of CD8+ T cells in alopecia areata. CDR3 length equals 13 residues. Germline CDR1 is GTSNPN and CDR2 is SVGIG (reference sequence). Trimming pared 4 bases from V and 2 bases from J, leaving 9 bases between. Punch biopsies of lesional scalp, plus peripheral blood, were taken from alopecia areata patients.

This receptor was obtained from a human donor with alopecia areata. Material: CD4+ T cells sorted from blood. V is TRBV30 and J is TRBJ1-5, with TRBD1 as a possible D gene (5 bases). CDR3 nucleotide sequence: TGTGCCTGGAACGTGGGGGGCAATCAGCCCCAGCATTTT. It yields the protein CAWNVGGNQPQHF.